A single T cell receptor beta chain is shown here with its context. What it recognizes is unknown. These data come from a study of shared clonotypes between healthy human individuals. Overall study findings and caveats: The sharing of 4.5% to 6.5% of naive CD4 clonotypes was seen across a handful of donors.

The protocol was immunoSEQ multiplex PCR, while the TCRdb copy is restricted to in-frame clones and leaves out a portion. Of some 1 million clones in the sample, 65% to 75% were seen once. Within Nashville, Tennessee resided all donors, each a Caucasian adult. The V and J ends lost 2 bases and 2 bases respectively, with 9 bases between them. Looked up from germline, CDR1 is MGHRA and CDR2 is YSYEKL. The CDR3 totals 14 residues. Sequencing was performed on memory CD4+ T cells sorted from blood. Subset described: CD45RA-negative fraction. This clonotype originated in a man aged 18 to 35 in good health. The chain uses TRBV4-1 and TRBJ2-5, with D perhaps assigned TRBD1 or TRBD2 (5 bases each). CDR3 DNA sequence: TGCGCCAGCAGCCAACGGGACCGTCAAGAGACCCAGTACTTC. Its translation is CASSQRDRQETQYF.